A single sample gave rise to the 3 T cell receptor beta chains below, sequenced in a study of blood T cell repertoires in COVID-19. TCRdb's copy holds only in-frame clones and misses some; the assay was immunoSEQ multiplex PCR. In the table there are some 240,000 clones, 70% to 90% of which are singletons. The specimen was PBMCs or T cells enriched from blood (not recorded which). These receptors originate from a middle-aged woman with acute COVID-19.

The rearrangement joins TRBV5-1 to TRBJ1-2, with TRBD1 as a possible D gene (6 bases). V was trimmed by 0 bases and J by 5 bases, leaving 11 bases between them. Looked up from germline, CDR1 is SGHRS and CDR2 is YFSETQ. This CDR3 is built from 14 residues. The CDR3 protein is CASSLDNTGYGYTF. For the CDR3, the DNA is TGCGCCAGCAGCTTGGATAATACAGGGTATGGCTACACCTTC.

This clone was detected a few times. The chain employs TRBV2 and TRBJ2-5; 9 positions agree with TRBD1. This CDR3 comprises 14 residues. The V gene end was trimmed by 9 bases and the J gene end by 5 bases; junction bases not matched to a gene: 10. Per the germline V gene, CDR1 is SNHLY and CDR2 is FYNNEI. CDR3 region: CASSRDRDGETQYF. CDR3 nucleotide sequence: TGTGCCAGTTCCCGGGACAGGGACGGGGAGACCCAGTACTTC.

The chain combines TRBV29-1 with TRBJ1-4, with D possibly TRBD1 on 5 matching bases. V was clipped by 4 bases and J by 12 bases, with 12 bases between them. There are 11 residues in the CDR3. The V gene's germline CDR1 is SQVTM and CDR2 ANQGSEA. The CDR3 here is CSVGQGKELFF. CDR3 bases: TGCAGCGTTGGTCAGGGAAAGGAACTGTTTTTT.